A single sample gave rise to the 6 T cell receptor beta chains below, sequenced in a study of CD8+CD57+ T cells in acquired aplastic anemia. All sequencing subjects had displayed CD8+CD57+ cell expansion on flow cytometry. The template for TCR beta VDJ and CDR3 sequence profiling was genomic DNA. TCRdb independently ran MiXCR on the reads; one entry per CDR3 protein. The top ten clones hold less than 20% of a sample with some 200,000 distinct CDR3 sequences, roughly 53% of them seen once. Sample: sorted CD4+, CD8+, or CD8+CD57+ T cells (not recorded which) from PBMCs. These receptors were obtained from a human donor with aplastic anemia.

There are a few counts of this clonotype. The chain is built from TRBV10-3 and TRBJ1-5, with 7 nucleotides matching TRBD1. Germline loops: CDR1 ENHRY, CDR2 SYGVKD. The CDR3 is made up of 14 amino acids. V lost 2 bases to trimming and J lost 10 bases; unmatched junction nucleotides: 8. The CDR3 is CAISEDRVIEPQHF. Written as DNA, the CDR3 is TGTGCCATCAGTGAGGACAGGGTTATCGAACCCCAGCATTTT.

The sample holds many counts of this clonotype. The J gene is TRBJ2-7, the V gene TRBV19; D ambiguous. The CDR3 has 14 amino acids. Germline V gene lookup returns CDR1 LNHDA and CDR2 SQIVND (reference sequence). Trimming removed 1 base from V and 1 base from J, with 8 bases in between. The CDR3, as DNA: TGTGCCAGTAGTATAGTGGACGGATCCTACGAGCAGTACTTC. Translating gives CASSIVDGSYEQYF. The complete variable domain, with remaining parts taken from reference TRBV19 and TRBJ2-7, reads DGGITQSPKYLFRKEGQNVTLSCEQNLNHDAMYWYRQDPGQGLRLIYYSQIVNDFQKGDIAEGYSVSREKKESFPLTVTSAQKNPTAFYLCASSIVDGSYEQYFGPGTRLTVT.

The V call is TRBV11-2, the J call TRBJ1-5; TRBD1 matches 10 bases. The V and J ends lost 5 bases and 2 bases, in that order; junction bases with no gene match: 9. There are 17 residues in the CDR3. Germline V CDR1 and CDR2: SGHAT, FQNNGV. CDR3 in DNA: TGTGCCAGCAGCACCGGTTCCGGGACAGGGGGCAATCAGCCCCAGCATTTT. This sequence encodes CASSTGSGTGGNQPQHF.

The chain is built from TRBV20-1 and TRBJ2-7; D uncertain. CDR1 is DFQATT and CDR2 is SNEGSKA in the germline V gene (reference sequence). Trimming took 0 bases from V and 4 from J, leaving 4 bases between them. The CDR3 totals 11 residues. CDR3 DNA sequence: TGCAGTGCTAGAGACGGTTACGAGCAGTACTTC. It specifies CSARDGYEQYF.

This rearrangement joins TRBV2 to TRBJ2-3, with D perhaps matching TRBD2 (6 bases). The CDR3 runs 14 residues. The ends were cut back, 7 bases at V and 5 bases at J, with 16 bases in the middle. The germline gives CDR1 SNHLY, CDR2 FYNNEI. The CDR3 spells CASIGREREDTQYF. The CDR3 coding sequence is TGTGCCAGCATCGGGCGGGAACGGGAAGATACGCAGTATTTT.

The chain is built from TRBV2 and TRBJ1-2; no reliable D call. CDR3 length: 13 amino acids. With 6 bases removed from V and 0 bases from J, the gap between germline ends came to 8 bases. Per germline, CDR1 SNHLY and CDR2 FYNNEI. The CDR3 DNA reads TGTGCCAGCAGCCTAAATACTAACTATGGCTACACCTTC. Translating it yields CASSLNTNYGYTF.